The T cell receptor beta chain described here comes from a study of vaccination and CD4 T cells after COVID-19. Study-wide context: Cellular stimulation was performed using overlapping spike peptides derived from SARS-CoV-2, HCoV-NL63, HCoV-OC43 and HCoV-229E. Cultures serving as controls received a peptide pool (CEFX or HIV-1 Nef) or no peptide. Whole-study results and caveats: Relatively small numbers of convalescent patients were studied, with no early post-infection timepoints included.

The Oncomine TCR Beta short-read assay sequenced DNA from cultured CD4+ T cells. Genomic DNA was isolated from CD4+ T cells that had been cultured. MiXCR, applied by TCRdb to the PCR reads, yields one record per CDR3 protein. The sample gives some 10,000 distinct CDR3 sequences, 34% of which show up once; about 20% is in the top ten. Concerning this clonotype: Its cognate antigen is unknown.

Trimming removed 8 bases from V and 3 bases from J, with 8 bases in between. The CDR3 sequence is 11 residues long. The germline V gene encodes CDR1 MNHEY and CDR2 SMNVEV (reference sequence). As to treatment: roughly ten-day PBMC culture with coronavirus spike peptide pools or control peptides (ViraFEST assay). Harvesting of the unexposed donor's CD4+ T cells predated the COVID-19 pandemic (2011-2018). Fresh IL-2 medium replaced half the culture medium on days 3 and 7. The sequenced sample consisted of CD4+ T cells from blood, cultured in vitro. The J gene is TRBJ2-7, the V gene TRBV27; D uncertain. This receptor was obtained from a human donor in good health. CDR3 nucleotides: TGTGCCAGCGCCAGAGGCTACGAGCAGTACTTC. This codes for CASARGYEQYF.